Listed here is a single T cell receptor beta chain. This clonotype has at least ten counts. What antigen it recognizes has not been identified. Per-base quality was not reported, and no clone a single base away is much larger than it. This sample is part of a study of breast tumors, draining lymph nodes, adjacent tissues listed by TCRdb under 2016. Background on the whole study: The study compared TCR beta repertoires across tumor, adjacent nontumor tissue and axillary lymph nodes from breast cancer patients. In human breast cancer, the study set out to assess how tumor, surrounding tissue and draining lymph node repertoires relate to one another and whether T cells might be exchanged between them. The investigation overall reported the following: The similarity between tumor and nontumor tissue repertoires was significantly greater in luminal-like breast cancer than in basal-like breast cancer. Tumors showed preferential V and J gene usage, and their T-cell repertoire diversity fell below that of lymph nodes yet above that of nontumor tissue. A scenario in which most tumor T cells derive from the lymph node and then expand within tumor tissue was judged to be consistent with the data. Rather than being directly demonstrated, the conclusion that tumor T cells originate in lymph nodes was presented as consistent with a hypothesis.

The sample was run on an Illumina HiSeq 2000. Multiplex PCR amplification was used to generate the TCR beta chain libraries. The amplified TCR beta chain products were analyzed by high-throughput sequencing. Through fastp at Q25 and MiXCR, TCRdb rebuilt clones from the public reads, retaining in-frame beta chains. Rows matching on CDR3 protein sequence are summarized as one entry with the most common DNA and genes. Here the sample has roughly 17,000 distinct CDR3 sequences; roughly 43% occur a single time. The biggest ten clones account for about 20% of the sample. V loses 6 bases, J loses 1 base, and the germline ends lie 20 bases apart. According to the germline V gene (reference sequence), CDR1 reads DFQATT and CDR2 reads SNEGSKA. The CDR3 has 16 amino acids, counting the end cysteine and phenylalanine. CDR3 DNA is the only sequence kept; it has 48 bases, read in frame from the first base.

The sequence is built from TRBV20-1 and TRBJ2-3, with no reliable assignment of the D segment. The source is a female donor with breast cancer. Some clones in this sample may be carry-over from other donors' samples. Input material: breast tumor tissue. The DNA is as follows: TGCAGTGCCGAAGGTGGATCGGGCGGACGCACAGATACGCAGTATTTT. Translated, this is CSAEGGSGGRTDTQYF.